This TCR beta chain was identified in a study of T cell responses to AZD1222 COVID-19 vaccine. Using immunoSEQ multiplex PCR, the repertoire was profiled, and TCRdb retains in-frame clones only, with some absent. The sample holds about 92,000 clones, around 86% seen once. Per germline, CDR1 MNHEY and CDR2 SVGAGI. This CDR3 comprises 14 residues. V shed 9 bases, J shed 3 bases, and the junction held 9 bases outside the gene matches. This sequence originates from an adult in good health. Sequencing was performed on peripheral blood, taken on day 0 of AZD1222 vaccination. V gene TRBV6-5 combines with J gene TRBJ1-1, with TRBD1 matching over 8 bases. As DNA, the CDR3 is TGTGCCAGTTCAGAGGGACAGGACTACACTGAAGCTTTCTTT. This encodes CASSEGQDYTEAFF.